This is a list of T cell receptor beta chains from one sample in a study of blood T cells in healthy people across ages. One entry per CDR3 protein, called by TCRdb with MiXCR from the 5' RACE reads. The data contain about 1.1 million distinct CDR3 sequences, 35% to 45% of them seen just once; the ten biggest clones take up less than 15%. Sequencing was performed on blood. These receptors came from a man aged 18 to 29 in good health. The CDR3 runs from the conserved cysteine through the conserved F or W. D genes are given only for firm matches. For some rows the clone size is stated as once, few or many, or as a class when expanded; others skip it.

abundance	d_gene	len	v_gene	j_gene	CDR3nt	CDR3aa
-	-	15	TRBV15	TRBJ2-4	TGTGCCACCAGCAGAGATAGGTCGACCAGAGGGGAGCAGTACTTC	CATSRDRSTRGEQYF
-	TRBD1	15	TRBV20-1	TRBJ1-1	TGCAGTGCTAGAAAACCTACAGGGGGCGATACTGAAGCTTTCTTT	CSARKPTGGDTEAFF
-	-	12	TRBV30	TRBJ2-4	TGTGCCGGGAGGGGGAGGTCGGAGACCCGGTACTTC	CAGRGRSETRYF
-	-	17	TRBV3-1	TRBJ1-2	TGTGCCAGCAGCCAAGGACATACAGGGACCCTCCTCTATGGCTACACCTTC	CASSQGHTGTLLYGYTF
few	TRBD2	15	TRBV4-1	TRBJ2-3	TGCGCCAGCACCCTTCGGGGGAGGGCCACAGATACGCAGTATTTT	CASTLRGRATDTQYF
once	TRBD2	14	TRBV6-2/TRBV6-3	TRBJ2-4	TGTGCCAGCAGTCACGGGACTATATACAATGAGCAGTACTTC	CASSHGTIYNEQYF
-	-	16	TRBV7-2	TRBJ1-3	TGTGCCAGCAGCTTAGGGCATTTAAACTCTGGAAACACCATATATTTT	CASSLGHLNSGNTIYF
-	-	15	TRBV28	TRBJ1-4	TGTGCCAGCAGTTTATCGGGCAGAAATAATAAAAAACTGTTTTTT	CASSLSGRNNKKLFF
few	TRBD1	14	TRBV2	TRBJ2-7	TGTGCCAGTCAAGAGGACAGGAGGCCCAACGAGCAGTACTTC	CASQEDRRPNEQYF
few	-	13	TRBV27	TRBJ1-1	TGTGCCAGCAGTACCTGGACAGACACTGAAGCTTTCTTT	CASSTWTDTEAFF
-	-	15	TRBV9	TRBJ1-2	TGTGCCAGCAGCGTAGCCTTGACCGCTTACTATGGCTACACCTTC	CASSVALTAYYGYTF
few	-	14	TRBV6-2/TRBV6-3	TRBJ2-7	TGTGCCAGCAGTTACTCTGGGGATTTCTACGAGCAGTACTTC	CASSYSGDFYEQYF
few	-	13	TRBV29-1	TRBJ2-1	TGCAGCGTTGGAGACAGAGCAACACATGAGCAGTTCTTC	CSVGDRATHEQFF
-	-	11	TRBV29-1	TRBJ1-1	TGCAGCGGTGACAGGAACACTGAAGCTTTCTTT	CSGDRNTEAFF
-	-	13	TRBV6-2/TRBV6-3	TRBJ2-7	TGTGCCAGCAGTGACGGTCCCTCCTACGAGCAGTACTTC	CASSDGPSYEQYF
-	-	15	TRBV14	TRBJ2-5	TGTGCCAGCAGCCGCACACAGGTCAACCAAGAGACCCAGTACTTC	CASSRTQVNQETQYF
many	-	13	TRBV6-5	TRBJ1-5	TGTGCCAGCTCCGGGACACCTAATCAGCCCCAGCATTTT	CASSGTPNQPQHF
few	TRBD1	15	TRBV6-5	TRBJ2-7	TGTGCCAGCAGTTACGCCTCAGGGGGTATCTACGAGCAGTACTTC	CASSYASGGIYEQYF
few	-	15	TRBV4-1	TRBJ1-6	TGCGCCAGCAGCCAAGGCGCCGGCTTTAATTCACCCCTCCACTTT	CASSQGAGFNSPLHF
-	TRBD2	20	TRBV6-5	TRBJ2-3	TGTGCCAGCAGTTACTCGAAACGGGCTAGCGGGGGAGCTGACACAGATACGCAGTATTTT	CASSYSKRASGGADTDTQYF
few	-	14	TRBV20-1	TRBJ1-5	TGCAGTGCCGCAAGTCTACTGGTAGATCAGCCCCAGCATTTT	CSAASLLVDQPQHF
once	-	12	TRBV12-3/TRBV12-4	TRBJ1-3	TGTGCCAGCAGCCGGCGTGGAAACACCATATATTTT	CASSRRGNTIYF
once	-	13	TRBV20-1	TRBJ1-6	TGCAGTGCTGAGACAGGAAGGGATTCACCCCTCCACTTT	CSAETGRDSPLHF
few	-	13	TRBV9	TRBJ2-1	TGTGCCAGCAGCGTAGGCTCTCACAATGAGCAGTTCTTC	CASSVGSHNEQFF
-	-	12	TRBV28	TRBJ1-2	TGTGCCAGCAGTTTAACTACGGGAGGCTACACCTTC	CASSLTTGGYTF
-	TRBD1	13	TRBV6-2/TRBV6-3	TRBJ1-1	TGTGCCAGCAGGCAGGGGGCGGCCACTGAAGCTTTCTTT	CASRQGAATEAFF
-	-	14	TRBV27	TRBJ2-3	TGTGCCAGCAGTTTATCCCGATTTTCAGATACGCAGTATTTT	CASSLSRFSDTQYF
-	TRBD1	14	TRBV24-1	TRBJ2-4	TGTGCCACCAGGGATCCGGGACAGAAAAACATTCAGTACTTC	CATRDPGQKNIQYF
few	-	19	TRBV5-1	TRBJ2-1	TGCGCCACTGCATGGGGCTTCGGATTTGAGGATCCGTCCTACAATGAGCAGTTCTTC	CATAWGFGFEDPSYNEQFF
few	-	15	TRBV28	TRBJ1-1	TGTGCCAGCCTCCTCCGCGGGTCCCTGAACACTGAAGCTTTCTTT	CASLLRGSLNTEAFF
-	-	17	TRBV4-1	TRBJ1-2	TGCGCCAGCAGCCAAGATGTGGGAAGGATTGCTAACTATGGCTACACCTTC	CASSQDVGRIANYGYTF
few	-	13	TRBV27	TRBJ2-7	TGTGCCAGCAGGCTTACCGCCTCCTACGAGCAGTACTTC	CASRLTASYEQYF
-	-	18	TRBV6-1	TRBJ1-4	TGTGCCAGCAGTCGGCAAAAACTCGACCCGTCTTCTAATGAAAAACTGTTTTTT	CASSRQKLDPSSNEKLFF
-	TRBD1	17	TRBV30	TRBJ1-2	TGTGCCTGGAGTGTACGATTCGGGAGCAGGGGGACCTATGGCTACACCTTC	CAWSVRFGSRGTYGYTF
-	-	15	TRBV19	TRBJ2-7	TGTGCCAGTAGTATGCTTGGAAGGGACGGGTCGGAGCAGTACTTC	CASSMLGRDGSEQYF
-	TRBD1	15	TRBV5-6	TRBJ1-5	TGTGCCAGCAGCACGAACGACAGGGGAGGCCAGCCCCAGCATTTT	CASSTNDRGGQPQHF
-	-	13	TRBV15	TRBJ2-2	TGTGCCACCAGCAGAGCGAACACCGGGGAGCTGTTTTTT	CATSRANTGELFF
-	-	14	TRBV5-1	TRBJ2-3	TGCGCCAGCAGCTTGGGAGATGACGCAGATACGCAGTATTTT	CASSLGDDADTQYF
-	TRBD1	16	TRBV14	TRBJ1-5	TGTGCCAGCAGCCAAGAAGGGGGCCTTAGCAATCAGCCCCAGCATTTT	CASSQEGGLSNQPQHF
-	TRBD1	15	TRBV5-4	TRBJ1-6	TGTGCCAGCAGTTTGAGACAGGGAAACAATTCACCCCTCCACTTT	CASSLRQGNNSPLHF
few	-	16	TRBV7-2	TRBJ1-5	TGTGCCAGCAGCACCCTAACGGGCGGTCGCAATCAGCCCCAGCATTTT	CASSTLTGGRNQPQHF
few	TRBD1	15	TRBV6-5	TRBJ2-1	TGTGCCAGCAGTTACGCAGGGGGCCGGGACAATGAGCAGTTCTTC	CASSYAGGRDNEQFF